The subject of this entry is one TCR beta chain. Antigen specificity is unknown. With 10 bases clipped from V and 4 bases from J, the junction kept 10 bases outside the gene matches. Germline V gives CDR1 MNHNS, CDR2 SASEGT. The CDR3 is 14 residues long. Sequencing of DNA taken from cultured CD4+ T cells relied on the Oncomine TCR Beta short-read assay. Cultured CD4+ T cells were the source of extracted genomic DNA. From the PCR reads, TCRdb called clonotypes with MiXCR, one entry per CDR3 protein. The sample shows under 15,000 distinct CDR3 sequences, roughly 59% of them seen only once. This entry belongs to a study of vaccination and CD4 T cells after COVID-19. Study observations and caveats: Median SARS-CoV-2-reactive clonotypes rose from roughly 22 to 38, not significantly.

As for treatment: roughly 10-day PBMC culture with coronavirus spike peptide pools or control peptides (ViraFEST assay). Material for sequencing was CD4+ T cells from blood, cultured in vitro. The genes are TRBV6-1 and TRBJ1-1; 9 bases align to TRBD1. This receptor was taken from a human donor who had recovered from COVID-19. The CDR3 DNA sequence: TGTGCCACCGTCGGACAGGGGAGGGCCACTGAAGCTTTCTTT. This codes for CATVGQGRATEAFF.